This is a list of T cell receptor beta chains from one sample in a study of identical twins. TCRdb re-called the 5' RACE reads with MiXCR, one entry per CDR3 protein. Of 250,000 or so distinct CDR3 sequences listed, approximately 7% are singletons. These data were also filed under a second study, of yellow fever vaccine responses in identical twins.

Sequencing was carried out using memory (CD45RO+) T cells sorted from blood. The receptor set was obtained from a woman under 30 in good health. Both conserved end residues are part of each CDR3. The order of the fields is clone size, V gene, J gene, CDR3 protein. Expanded clones are given a class, and other clones once, few, many or no size at all.

clone_size: .
v_call: TRBV24-1
j_call: TRBJ1-2
cdr3_aa: CATSDGGGNRDPYGYTF

clone_size: many
v_call: TRBV7-2
j_call: TRBJ1-2
cdr3_aa: CASSLALAGANYGYTF

clone_size: many
v_call: TRBV24-1
j_call: TRBJ2-2
cdr3_aa: CATSVQGARELFF

clone_size: many
v_call: TRBV28
j_call: TRBJ2-3
cdr3_aa: CASSFPNRQGTDTQYF

clone_size: many
v_call: TRBV11-2
j_call: TRBJ2-2
cdr3_aa: CASSFTDRVSGELFF

clone_size: many
v_call: TRBV12-3/TRBV12-4
j_call: TRBJ2-7
cdr3_aa: CASSFEGFGEQYF

clone_size: .
v_call: TRBV29-1
j_call: TRBJ2-1
cdr3_aa: CSVQGGGYNEQFF

clone_size: many
v_call: TRBV5-1
j_call: TRBJ1-3
cdr3_aa: CASSSQGAGNTIYF

clone_size: few
v_call: TRBV11-2
j_call: TRBJ2-7
cdr3_aa: CASSLEWRSYEQYF

clone_size: many
v_call: TRBV6-1
j_call: TRBJ2-1
cdr3_aa: CASSEAENSGGHEQFF

clone_size: few
v_call: TRBV7-2
j_call: TRBJ2-7
cdr3_aa: CASSSSGTEVYEQYF

clone_size: few
v_call: TRBV7-2
j_call: TRBJ2-3
cdr3_aa: CATSAQGASTDTQYF

clone_size: many
v_call: TRBV12-3/TRBV12-4
j_call: TRBJ1-5
cdr3_aa: CASSPGFGYGGQPQHF

clone_size: .
v_call: TRBV14
j_call: TRBJ2-1
cdr3_aa: CASSQDGRSGNEQFF

clone_size: .
v_call: TRBV7-3
j_call: TRBJ2-1
cdr3_aa: CASSPGLAGGEQFF

clone_size: .
v_call: TRBV6-4
j_call: TRBJ2-2
cdr3_aa: CASSPRGDSTGELFF

clone_size: few
v_call: TRBV6-6
j_call: TRBJ1-4
cdr3_aa: CASSPGTKLFF

clone_size: many
v_call: TRBV6-5
j_call: TRBJ1-2
cdr3_aa: CASSYAGDGYTF

clone_size: .
v_call: TRBV6-4
j_call: TRBJ2-3
cdr3_aa: CASSDSTGLTDTQYF

clone_size: few
v_call: TRBV5-1
j_call: TRBJ2-2
cdr3_aa: CASSLSTSSTGELFF

clone_size: many
v_call: TRBV4-2
j_call: TRBJ2-1
cdr3_aa: CASSQRIAGGYYNEQFF

clone_size: .
v_call: TRBV12-3/TRBV12-4
j_call: TRBJ2-2
cdr3_aa: CASSFPQGWLAGELFF

clone_size: many
v_call: TRBV5-1
j_call: TRBJ2-1
cdr3_aa: CASRLGTGAYNEQFF

clone_size: many
v_call: TRBV12-3/TRBV12-4
j_call: TRBJ1-4
cdr3_aa: CASSSRGGRSFF

clone_size: many
v_call: TRBV28
j_call: TRBJ1-6
cdr3_aa: CASSRTGSGNSPLHF

clone_size: many
v_call: TRBV3-1
j_call: TRBJ2-5
cdr3_aa: CASSQDRALSGSPQETQYF

clone_size: many
v_call: TRBV10-3
j_call: TRBJ1-1
cdr3_aa: CAIRGREGTEAFF

clone_size: many
v_call: TRBV20-1
j_call: TRBJ2-2
cdr3_aa: CRAGASGTGELFF

clone_size: few
v_call: TRBV20-1
j_call: TRBJ1-6
cdr3_aa: CSASPGLLQNSPLHF

clone_size: few
v_call: TRBV27
j_call: TRBJ2-2
cdr3_aa: CASSLLKGELFF

clone_size: many
v_call: TRBV7-7
j_call: TRBJ2-5
cdr3_aa: CASSLDPKETQYF

clone_size: .
v_call: TRBV27
j_call: TRBJ2-3
cdr3_aa: CASSLGGSFAGVGDTQYF

clone_size: .
v_call: TRBV28
j_call: TRBJ2-2
cdr3_aa: CASSRQGSTGELFF

clone_size: many
v_call: TRBV20-1
j_call: TRBJ1-1
cdr3_aa: CSAEGGQGFDTEAFF

clone_size: few
v_call: TRBV10-3
j_call: TRBJ2-7
cdr3_aa: CAISESPGGAWEQYF

clone_size: many
v_call: TRBV18
j_call: TRBJ1-1
cdr3_aa: CASSPQGGTEAFF

clone_size: many
v_call: TRBV12-3/TRBV12-4
j_call: TRBJ2-2
cdr3_aa: CASTLGLTNTGELFF

clone_size: few
v_call: TRBV11-1
j_call: TRBJ2-2
cdr3_aa: CASSLGNNLDRTGELFF

clone_size: few
v_call: TRBV27
j_call: TRBJ2-1
cdr3_aa: CASSWTGPRKGYNEQFF

clone_size: many
v_call: TRBV29-1
j_call: TRBJ1-4
cdr3_aa: CSVSRGRGNEKLFF

clone_size: few
v_call: TRBV21-1
j_call: TRBJ2-3
cdr3_aa: CASSKPPLAAPDTQYF

clone_size: few
v_call: TRBV16
j_call: TRBJ1-4
cdr3_aa: CASSPLTGTSNEKLFF

clone_size: .
v_call: TRBV20-1
j_call: TRBJ1-2
cdr3_aa: CSARYHRGRYGYTF

clone_size: .
v_call: TRBV3-1
j_call: TRBJ2-4
cdr3_aa: CASSQVVAGAGTKNIQYF

clone_size: .
v_call: TRBV5-1
j_call: TRBJ1-2
cdr3_aa: CASSLVGQVNNYGYTF

clone_size: few
v_call: TRBV11-2
j_call: TRBJ2-1
cdr3_aa: CASSLVLLGLATSSYNEQFF

clone_size: many
v_call: TRBV20-1
j_call: TRBJ1-3
cdr3_aa: CSATGQGWNTIYF

clone_size: many
v_call: TRBV5-1
j_call: TRBJ2-4
cdr3_aa: CASSTSGQGINLQNIQYF

clone_size: few
v_call: TRBV6-1
j_call: TRBJ2-1
cdr3_aa: CASTLRPASGRARDNEQFF

clone_size: many
v_call: TRBV12-3/TRBV12-4
j_call: TRBJ1-2
cdr3_aa: CASTPGHPNYGYTF

clone_size: .
v_call: TRBV3-1
j_call: TRBJ1-5
cdr3_aa: CASSPWLGDQPQHF

clone_size: few
v_call: TRBV20-1
j_call: TRBJ2-1
cdr3_aa: CSATGGNYNEQFF

clone_size: many
v_call: TRBV20-1
j_call: TRBJ1-5
cdr3_aa: CSARDGNRGNQPQHF

clone_size: many
v_call: TRBV5-1
j_call: TRBJ2-1
cdr3_aa: CASSPSVGDNEQFF

clone_size: many
v_call: TRBV5-1
j_call: TRBJ2-5
cdr3_aa: CASGEVQETQYF

clone_size: many
v_call: TRBV29-1
j_call: TRBJ2-1
cdr3_aa: CSGGWGHNEQFF

clone_size: .
v_call: TRBV19
j_call: TRBJ2-3
cdr3_aa: CASNPRGRTDTQYF

clone_size: many
v_call: TRBV12-3/TRBV12-4
j_call: TRBJ1-4
cdr3_aa: CASSTDQTRAENEKLFF

clone_size: few
v_call: TRBV4-1
j_call: TRBJ2-1
cdr3_aa: CASSQDGLEHYNEQFF

clone_size: many
v_call: TRBV11-2
j_call: TRBJ2-2
cdr3_aa: CASSSHRAYTGELFF